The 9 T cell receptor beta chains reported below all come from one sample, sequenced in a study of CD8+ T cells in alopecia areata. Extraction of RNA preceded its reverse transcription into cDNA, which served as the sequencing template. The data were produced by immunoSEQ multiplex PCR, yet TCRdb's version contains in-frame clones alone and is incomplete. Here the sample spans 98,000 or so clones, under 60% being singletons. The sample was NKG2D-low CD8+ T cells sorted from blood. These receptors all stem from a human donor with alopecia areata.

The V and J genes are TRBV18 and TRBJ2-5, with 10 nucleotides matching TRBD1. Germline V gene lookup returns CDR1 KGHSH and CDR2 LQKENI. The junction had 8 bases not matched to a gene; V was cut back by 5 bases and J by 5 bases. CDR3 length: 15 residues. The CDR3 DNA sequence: TGTGCCAGCTCAAGTCCGGGACAGGGGACTGAGACCCAGTACTTC. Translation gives CASSSPGQGTETQYF.

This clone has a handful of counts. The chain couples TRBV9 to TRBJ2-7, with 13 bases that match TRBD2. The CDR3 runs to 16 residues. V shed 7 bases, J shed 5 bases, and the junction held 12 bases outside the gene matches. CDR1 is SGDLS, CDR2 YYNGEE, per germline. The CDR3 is CASGFGTSGNGHEQYF. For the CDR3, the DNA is TGTGCCAGCGGCTTTGGGACTAGCGGGAACGGGCACGAGCAGTACTTC.

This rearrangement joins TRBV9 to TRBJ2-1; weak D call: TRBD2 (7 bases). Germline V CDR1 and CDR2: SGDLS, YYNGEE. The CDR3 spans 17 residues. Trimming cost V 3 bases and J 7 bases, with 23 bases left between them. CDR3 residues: CASSAPRSGGQENEQFF. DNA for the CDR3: TGTGCCAGCAGCGCACCCCGCTCCGGGGGGCAGGAGAATGAGCAGTTCTTC.

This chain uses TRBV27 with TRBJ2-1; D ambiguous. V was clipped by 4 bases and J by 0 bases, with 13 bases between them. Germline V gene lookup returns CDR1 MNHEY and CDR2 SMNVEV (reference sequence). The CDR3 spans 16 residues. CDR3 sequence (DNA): TGTGCCAGCAGTTCAAGACTCGTCGGCTCCTACAATGAGCAGTTCTTC. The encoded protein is CASSSRLVGSYNEQFF.

The CDR3 region has the DNA TGTGCCAGTTCTGGGACAGGGATGTACGAGCAGTACTTC. It specifies CASSGTGMYEQYF. The V and J genes are TRBV6-5 and TRBJ2-7, with 9 nucleotides matching TRBD1. The V gene's germline CDR1 is MNHEY and CDR2 SVGAGI. CDR3 size: 13 residues. V gave up 9 bases and J gave up 4 bases; unmatched junction bases: 7.

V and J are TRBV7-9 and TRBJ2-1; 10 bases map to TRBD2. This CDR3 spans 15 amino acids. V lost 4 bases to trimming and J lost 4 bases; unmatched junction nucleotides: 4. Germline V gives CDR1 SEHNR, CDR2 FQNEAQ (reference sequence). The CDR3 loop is CASSSLAGVYNEQFF. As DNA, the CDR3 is TGTGCCAGCAGCTCCCTAGCGGGAGTATACAATGAGCAGTTCTTC.

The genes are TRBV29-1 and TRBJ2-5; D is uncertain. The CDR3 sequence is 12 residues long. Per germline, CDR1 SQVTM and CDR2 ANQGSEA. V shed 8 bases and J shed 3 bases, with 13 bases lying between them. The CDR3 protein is CSWSSPEETQYF. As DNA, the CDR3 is TGCAGCTGGTCCTCTCCCGAAGAGACCCAGTACTTC.

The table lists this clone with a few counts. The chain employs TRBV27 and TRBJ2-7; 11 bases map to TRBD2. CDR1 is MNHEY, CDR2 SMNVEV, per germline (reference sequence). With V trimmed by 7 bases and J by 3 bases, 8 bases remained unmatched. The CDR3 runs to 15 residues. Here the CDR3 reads CASNPSTSGIYEQYF. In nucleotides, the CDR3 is TGTGCCAGCAACCCCTCGACTAGCGGGATCTACGAGCAGTACTTC.

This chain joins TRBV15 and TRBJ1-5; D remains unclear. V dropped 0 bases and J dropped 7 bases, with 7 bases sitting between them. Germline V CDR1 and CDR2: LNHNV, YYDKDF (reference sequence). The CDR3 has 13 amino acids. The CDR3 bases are TGTGCCACCAGCAGAGATTCGTCGCAGCCCCAGCATTTT. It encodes CATSRDSSQPQHF. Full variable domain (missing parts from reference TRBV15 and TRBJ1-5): DAMVIQNPRYQVTQFGKPVTLSCSQTLNHNVMYWYQQKSSQAPKLLFHYYDKDFNNEADTPDNFQSRRPNTSFCFLDIRSPGLGDTAMYLCATSRDSSQPQHFGDGTRLSIL.